What follows are 3 T cell receptor beta chains derived from one specimen sequenced in a study of T cell responses to AZD1222 COVID-19 vaccine. The table came from immunoSEQ multiplex PCR; TCRdb's copy has only in-frame clones and leaves some out. The profile shows about 190,000 clones, approximately 87% of them singletons. Sequenced material: peripheral blood, taken on day 0 of MenACWY control vaccination. The receptors stem from an adult in good health.

V is TRBV2 and J is TRBJ2-7, with 13 bases matching TRBD2. The CDR3 is made up of 16 amino acids. V lost 4 bases, J lost 3 bases, and 6 bases stayed unmatched. Germline V gives CDR1 SNHLY, CDR2 FYNNEI. The CDR3 DNA reads as TGTGCCAGCAGTGCCCTGGGACTAGCGGGACTCTACGAGCAGTACTTC. Encoded protein: CASSALGLAGLYEQYF. Complete variable domain (other parts from reference TRBV2 and TRBJ2-7): EPEVTQTPSHQVTQMGQEVILRCVPISNHLYFYWYRQILGQKVEFLVSFYNNEISEKSEIFDDQFSVERPDGSNFTLKIRSTKLEDSAMYFCASSALGLAGLYEQYFGPGTRLTVT.

J is TRBJ2-7 and V is TRBV28, with 7 nucleotides matching TRBD1. CDR3 length: 17 residues. V dropped 3 bases and J dropped 3; count of bases not matched to a gene: 14. Germline loops: CDR1 MDHEN, CDR2 SYDVKM. The CDR3 loop is CASSFPLTGPVDYEQYF. CDR3 bases: TGTGCCAGCAGTTTCCCCTTGACAGGGCCGGTGGACTACGAGCAGTACTTC.

This chain joins TRBV5-4 and TRBJ2-7; D might be TRBD2 (6 bases). Germline lookup yields CDR1 SGHNT and CDR2 YYREEE (reference sequence). The CDR3 covers 14 residues. V dropped 4 bases and J dropped 1 base, with 12 bases sitting between them. This CDR3 is CASSSWEESYEQYF. The CDR3 DNA reads TGTGCCAGCAGCAGTTGGGAGGAGTCCTACGAGCAGTACTTC.